This T cell receptor beta chain was identified in a study of human T cells and chemical hapten exposure. Study details: Donors were sensitized with 2% DPC on the upper inner arm. Diphenylcyclopropenone was administered weekly to the scalp of patients throughout the roughly 25-week study.

Time point of the sample: patch test 2, 6 weeks after DPC sensitization. Treatment described: therapeutic diphenylcyclopropenone sensitization with weekly scalp DPC. Patients had alopecia, were aged 18 to 70, and were not pregnant. Sequencing started from total RNA isolated from unfractionated whole blood. TCRdb re-called the RACE reads with MiXCR, one entry per CDR3 protein. There are 330,000 or so distinct CDR3 sequences in the sample; more than 5% occur only once, and 4.5% to 6% lies in the top ten. This clonotype was found a few times. Trimming left V 4 bases short and J 4 bases short, with 13 bases between. This CDR3 contains 14 residues. CDR1 is SGHDN and CDR2 is FVKESK in the germline V gene.

The chain is built from TRBV14 and TRBJ1-1; no reliable D call. Source: whole blood, taken in connection with sensitization to the hapten diphenylcyclopropenone (DPC). This receptor was identified in a woman aged 18-29 years with alopecia areata. Some clones in this sample may be carry-over from other donors' samples. The CDR3: CASSPSIAPTEAFF. The CDR3 DNA reads as TGTGCCAGCAGCCCGTCGATCGCTCCCACTGAAGCTTTCTTT.